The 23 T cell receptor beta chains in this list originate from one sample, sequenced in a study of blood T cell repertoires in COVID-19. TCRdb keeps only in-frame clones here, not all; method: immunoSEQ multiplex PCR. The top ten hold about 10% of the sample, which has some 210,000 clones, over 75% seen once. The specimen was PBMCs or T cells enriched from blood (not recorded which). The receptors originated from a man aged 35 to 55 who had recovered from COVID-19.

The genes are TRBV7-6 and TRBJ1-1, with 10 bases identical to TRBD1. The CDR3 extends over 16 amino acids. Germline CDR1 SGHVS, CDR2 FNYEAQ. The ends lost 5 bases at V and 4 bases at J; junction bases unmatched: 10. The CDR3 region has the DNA TGTGCCAGCAGCCAGAGGGGGACAGGGGTAGGCACTGAAGCTTTCTTT. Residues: CASSQRGTGVGTEAFF.

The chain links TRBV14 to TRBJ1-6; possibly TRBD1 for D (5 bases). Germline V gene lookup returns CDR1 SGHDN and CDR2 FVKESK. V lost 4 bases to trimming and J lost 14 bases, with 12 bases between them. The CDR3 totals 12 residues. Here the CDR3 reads CASSRYSQALHF. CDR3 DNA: TGTGCCAGCAGCCGGTACTCACAGGCCCTCCACTTT.

The CDR3 nucleotides read TGTGCCTGGAGTACAGGGAATACCGGGGAGCTGTTTTTT. Translated, it gives CAWSTGNTGELFF. The gene calls are TRBV30 and TRBJ2-2; D perhaps matches TRBD1 (6 bases). This CDR3 is 13 amino acids long. Germline CDR1 and CDR2: GTSNPN and SVGIG (reference sequence). The ends were cut back, 2 bases at V and 5 bases at J, with 9 bases in the middle.

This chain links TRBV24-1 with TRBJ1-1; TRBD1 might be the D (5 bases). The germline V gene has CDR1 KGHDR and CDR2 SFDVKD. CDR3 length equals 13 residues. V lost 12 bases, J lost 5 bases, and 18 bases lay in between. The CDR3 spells CASYWGGGTEAFF. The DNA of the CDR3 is TGTGCCTCCTACTGGGGGGGTGGGACTGAAGCTTTCTTT.

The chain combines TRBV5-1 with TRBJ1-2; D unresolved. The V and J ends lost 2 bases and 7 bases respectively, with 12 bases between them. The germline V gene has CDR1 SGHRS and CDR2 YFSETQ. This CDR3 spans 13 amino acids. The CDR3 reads CASSLRVRGGYTF. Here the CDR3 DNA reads TGCGCCAGCAGCTTAAGGGTTCGGGGTGGCTACACCTTC.

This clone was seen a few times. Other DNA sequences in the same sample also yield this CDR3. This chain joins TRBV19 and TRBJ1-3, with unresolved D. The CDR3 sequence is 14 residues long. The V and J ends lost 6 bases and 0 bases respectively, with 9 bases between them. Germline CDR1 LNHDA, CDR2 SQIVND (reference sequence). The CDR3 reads CASSSGSSGNTIYF. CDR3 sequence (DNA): TGTGCCAGTAGCAGCGGAAGCTCTGGAAACACCATATATTTT.

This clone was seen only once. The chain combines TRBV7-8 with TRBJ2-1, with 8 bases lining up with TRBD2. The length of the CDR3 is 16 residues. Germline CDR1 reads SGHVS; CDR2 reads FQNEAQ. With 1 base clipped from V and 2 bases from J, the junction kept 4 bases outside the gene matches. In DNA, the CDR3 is TGTGCCAGCAGCTTAGATACGGGGGGGCCCTACAATGAGCAGTTCTTC. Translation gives CASSLDTGGPYNEQFF.

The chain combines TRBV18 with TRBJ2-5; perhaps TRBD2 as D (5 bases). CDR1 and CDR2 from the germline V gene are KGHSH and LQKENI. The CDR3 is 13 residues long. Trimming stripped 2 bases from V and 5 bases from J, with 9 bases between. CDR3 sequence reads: CASSPAGRETQYF. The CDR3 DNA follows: TGTGCCAGCTCACCAGCGGGTCGGGAGACCCAGTACTTC.

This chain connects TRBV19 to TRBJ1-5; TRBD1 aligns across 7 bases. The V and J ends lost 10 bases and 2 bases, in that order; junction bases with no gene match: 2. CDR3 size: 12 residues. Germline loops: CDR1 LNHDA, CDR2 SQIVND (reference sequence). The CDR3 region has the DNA TGTGCCACGGGGACAGGCAATCAGCCCCAGCATTTT. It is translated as CATGTGNQPQHF.

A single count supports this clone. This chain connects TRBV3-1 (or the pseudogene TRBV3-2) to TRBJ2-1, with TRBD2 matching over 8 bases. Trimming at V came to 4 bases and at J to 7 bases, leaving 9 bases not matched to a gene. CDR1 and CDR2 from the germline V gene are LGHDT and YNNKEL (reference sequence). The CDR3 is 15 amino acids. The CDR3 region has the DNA TGTGCCAGCAGCCCTACTAGCGGAAAGGGGAATGAGCAGTTCTTC. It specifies CASSPTSGKGNEQFF.

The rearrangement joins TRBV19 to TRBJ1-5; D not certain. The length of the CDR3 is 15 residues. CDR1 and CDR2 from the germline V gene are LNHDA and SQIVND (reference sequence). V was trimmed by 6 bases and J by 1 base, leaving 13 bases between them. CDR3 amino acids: CASRYQRVSNQPQHF. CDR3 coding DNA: TGTGCCAGTAGATATCAACGGGTAAGCAATCAGCCCCAGCATTTT.

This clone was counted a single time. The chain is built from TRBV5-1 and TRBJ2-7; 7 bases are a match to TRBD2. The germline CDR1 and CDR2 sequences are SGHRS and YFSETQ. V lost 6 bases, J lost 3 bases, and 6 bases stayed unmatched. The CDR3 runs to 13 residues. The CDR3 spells CASTLGGDYEQYF. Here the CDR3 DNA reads TGCGCCAGCACCCTGGGGGGGGACTACGAGCAGTACTTC.

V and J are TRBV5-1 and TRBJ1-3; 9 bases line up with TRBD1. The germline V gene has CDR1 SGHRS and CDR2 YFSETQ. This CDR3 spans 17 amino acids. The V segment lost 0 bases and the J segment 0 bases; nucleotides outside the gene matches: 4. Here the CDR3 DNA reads TGCGCCAGCAGCTTGGGACAGGGGGGATTCTCTGGAAACACCATATATTTT. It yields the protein CASSLGQGGFSGNTIYF.

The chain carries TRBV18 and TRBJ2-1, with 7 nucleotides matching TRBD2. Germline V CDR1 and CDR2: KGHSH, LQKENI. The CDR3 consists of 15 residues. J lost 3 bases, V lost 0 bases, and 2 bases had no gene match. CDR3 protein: CASSPPSGNYNEQFF. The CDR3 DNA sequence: TGTGCCAGCTCACCACCAAGCGGGAACTACAATGAGCAGTTCTTC.

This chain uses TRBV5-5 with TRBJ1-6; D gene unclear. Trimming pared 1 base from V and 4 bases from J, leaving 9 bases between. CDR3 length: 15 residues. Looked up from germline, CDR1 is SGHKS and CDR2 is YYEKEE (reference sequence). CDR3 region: CASSLSELYNSPLHF. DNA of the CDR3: TGTGCCAGCAGCTTGTCCGAACTGTATAATTCACCCCTCCACTTT. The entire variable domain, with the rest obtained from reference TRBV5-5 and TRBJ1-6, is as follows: DAGVTQSPTHLIKTRGQQVTLRCSPISGHKSVSWYQQVLGQGPQFIFQYYEKEERGRGNFPDRFSARQFPNYSSELNVNALLLGDSALYLCASSLSELYNSPLHFGNGTRLTVT.

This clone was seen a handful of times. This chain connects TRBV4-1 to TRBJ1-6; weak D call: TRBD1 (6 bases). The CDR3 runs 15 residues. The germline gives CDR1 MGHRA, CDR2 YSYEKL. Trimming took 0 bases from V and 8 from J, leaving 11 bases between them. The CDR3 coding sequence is TGCGCCAGCAGCCAAGATACCGAGGGGGATTCACCCCTCCACTTT. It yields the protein CASSQDTEGDSPLHF.

CDR3 nucleotides: TGTGCCAGCACAACATTAGGACAGGGACTCTATGGCTACACCTTC. Encoded protein: CASTTLGQGLYGYTF. The genes are TRBV6-5 and TRBJ1-2; 8 nucleotides agree with TRBD1. Unmatched junction bases numbered 11, after V lost 7 bases and J lost 4 bases. CDR3 length equals 15 residues. The germline CDR1 and CDR2 sequences are MNHEY and SVGAGI.

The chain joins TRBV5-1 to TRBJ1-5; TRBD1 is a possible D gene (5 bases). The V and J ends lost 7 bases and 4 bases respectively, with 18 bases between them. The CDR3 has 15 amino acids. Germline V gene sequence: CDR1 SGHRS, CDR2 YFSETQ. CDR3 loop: CASSPSGGINQPQHF. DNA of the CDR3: TGCGCCAGCTCCCCAAGTGGGGGGATTAATCAGCCCCAGCATTTT.

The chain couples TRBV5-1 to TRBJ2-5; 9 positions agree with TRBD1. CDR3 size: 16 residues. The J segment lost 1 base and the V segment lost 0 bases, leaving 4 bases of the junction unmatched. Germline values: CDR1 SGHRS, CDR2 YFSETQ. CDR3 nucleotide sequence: TGCGCCAGCAGCTTGGTGGGACAGGGATTCCAAGAGACCCAGTACTTC. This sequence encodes CASSLVGQGFQETQYF.

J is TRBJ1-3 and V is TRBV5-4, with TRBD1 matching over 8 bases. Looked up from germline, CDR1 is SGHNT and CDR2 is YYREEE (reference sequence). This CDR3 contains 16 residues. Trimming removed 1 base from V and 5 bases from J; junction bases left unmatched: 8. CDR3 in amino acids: CASSLWGAGGRNTIYF. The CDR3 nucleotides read TGTGCCAGCAGCTTGTGGGGGGCAGGGGGCAGAAACACCATATATTTT.

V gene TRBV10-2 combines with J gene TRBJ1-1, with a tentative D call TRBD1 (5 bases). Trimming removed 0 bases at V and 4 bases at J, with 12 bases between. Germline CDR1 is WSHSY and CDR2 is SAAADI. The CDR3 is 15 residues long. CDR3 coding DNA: TGCGCCAGCAGTGAGTCTACGCAGGGTAGCACTGAAGCTTTCTTT. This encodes CASSESTQGSTEAFF.

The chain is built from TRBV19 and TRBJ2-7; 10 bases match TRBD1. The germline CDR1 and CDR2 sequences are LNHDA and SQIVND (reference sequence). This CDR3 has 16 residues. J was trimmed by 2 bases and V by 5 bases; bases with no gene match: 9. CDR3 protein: CASSPRVGTGAYEQYF. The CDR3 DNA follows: TGTGCCAGTAGTCCGAGGGTCGGGACAGGGGCCTACGAGCAGTACTTC.

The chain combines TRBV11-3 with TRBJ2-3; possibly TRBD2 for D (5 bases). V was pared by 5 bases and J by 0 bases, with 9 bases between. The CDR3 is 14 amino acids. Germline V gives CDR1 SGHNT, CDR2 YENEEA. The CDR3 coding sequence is TGTGCCAGCAGCCTCCTAGCTAGCACAGATACGCAGTATTTT. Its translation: CASSLLASTDTQYF.